A selection of T cell receptor beta chains follows, all from one sample in a study of CD8+ T cells in alopecia areata. Some clones are missing from TCRdb's copy, which holds only in-frame ones; the method was immunoSEQ multiplex PCR. The sample lists roughly 100,000 clones, 60% seen once, with about 16% in the top ten. The sequencing used CD8+ T cells sorted from blood, collected at approximately week 61, from a patient treated with tofacitinib. Source of these receptors: a human donor with alopecia areata. Both conserved end residues are part of each CDR3. Fields, in order: clone size, D gene, V gene, J gene, CDR3 protein, CDR3 DNA. A D gene is named only where the DNA matches it firmly. Expanded clones get a size class; other rows say once, few or many, or leave the size out.

abundance: NA; d_gene: NA; v_gene: TRBV4-2; j_gene: TRBJ1-1; CDR3aa: CASSQNTEAFF; CDR3nt: TGTGCCAGCAGCCAAAACACTGAAGCTTTCTTT
abundance: NA; d_gene: NA; v_gene: TRBV5-6; j_gene: TRBJ2-7; CDR3aa: CASSSSQGIAYEQYF; CDR3nt: TGTGCCAGCAGCTCTTCACAGGGTATCGCCTACGAGCAGTACTTC
abundance: few; d_gene: NA; v_gene: TRBV29-1; j_gene: TRBJ2-7; CDR3aa: CSVEDWVPGRSLYEQYF; CDR3nt: TGCAGCGTTGAAGATTGGGTCCCGGGACGGTCGCTCTACGAGCAGTACTTC
abundance: NA; d_gene: NA; v_gene: TRBV5-1; j_gene: TRBJ2-1; CDR3aa: CASRRGNEQFF; CDR3nt: TGCGCCAGCAGACGGGGGAATGAGCAGTTCTTC
abundance: NA; d_gene: TRBD1; v_gene: TRBV5-1; j_gene: TRBJ2-5; CDR3aa: CASSFRTGRGQETQYF; CDR3nt: TGCGCCAGCAGCTTCCGGACAGGTCGTGGACAAGAGACCCAGTACTTC
abundance: few; d_gene: NA; v_gene: TRBV15; j_gene: TRBJ1-1; CDR3aa: CATSRDGGTEAFF; CDR3nt: TGTGCCACCAGCAGAGATGGGGGGACTGAAGCTTTCTTT
abundance: few; d_gene: NA; v_gene: TRBV18; j_gene: TRBJ1-2; CDR3aa: CASSPGPPYGYTF; CDR3nt: TGTGCCAGCTCACCAGGACCGCCCTATGGCTACACCTTC
abundance: NA; d_gene: TRBD2; v_gene: TRBV25-1; j_gene: TRBJ2-3; CDR3aa: CASSELSSGNTDTQYF; CDR3nt: TGTGCCAGCAGTGAATTGTCTAGCGGTAACACAGATACGCAGTATTTT
abundance: NA; d_gene: NA; v_gene: TRBV2; j_gene: TRBJ1-5; CDR3aa: CASSEALMFRIFNQPQHF; CDR3nt: TGTGCCAGCAGTGAAGCGCTGATGTTCAGAATCTTCAATCAGCCCCAGCATTTT
abundance: NA; d_gene: TRBD1; v_gene: TRBV7-9; j_gene: TRBJ2-1; CDR3aa: CASSGGTGVYNEQFF; CDR3nt: TGTGCCAGCAGCGGCGGGACAGGGGTTTACAATGAGCAGTTCTTC
abundance: NA; d_gene: TRBD1; v_gene: TRBV2; j_gene: TRBJ2-2; CDR3aa: CASSLDRGKNRELFF; CDR3nt: TGTGCCAGCAGTCTAGACAGGGGAAAGAACCGGGAGCTGTTTTTT
abundance: NA; d_gene: NA; v_gene: TRBV9; j_gene: TRBJ1-1; CDR3aa: CASSVGSRGEAFF; CDR3nt: TGTGCCAGCAGCGTAGGGTCCCGGGGTGAAGCTTTCTTT
abundance: NA; d_gene: TRBD1; v_gene: TRBV10-1; j_gene: TRBJ2-5; CDR3aa: CASRVDREETQYF; CDR3nt: TGCGCCAGCAGGGTGGACAGGGAAGAGACCCAGTACTTC
abundance: few; d_gene: NA; v_gene: TRBV5-1; j_gene: TRBJ2-4; CDR3aa: CASTSVEGLAKNIQYF; CDR3nt: TGCGCCAGCACATCGGTGGAGGGGTTAGCCAAAAACATTCAGTACTTC
abundance: NA; d_gene: NA; v_gene: TRBV5-1; j_gene: TRBJ2-5; CDR3aa: CASSKEVGAGETQYF; CDR3nt: TGCGCCAGCAGCAAGGAAGTGGGGGCCGGGGAGACCCAGTACTTC
abundance: few; d_gene: TRBD1; v_gene: TRBV7-9; j_gene: TRBJ2-1; CDR3aa: CASSLGQGYEQFF; CDR3nt: TGTGCCAGCAGCTTAGGACAGGGCTATGAGCAGTTCTTC
abundance: NA; d_gene: NA; v_gene: TRBV29-1; j_gene: TRBJ1-3; CDR3aa: CSVDEGGGNTIYF; CDR3nt: TGCAGCGTTGACGAGGGTGGAGGAAACACCATATATTTT
abundance: NA; d_gene: NA; v_gene: TRBV30; j_gene: TRBJ1-2; CDR3aa: CAWSEGGNYGYTF; CDR3nt: TGTGCCTGGAGTGAGGGCGGAAACTATGGCTACACCTTC
abundance: few; d_gene: NA; v_gene: TRBV7-9; j_gene: TRBJ1-1; CDR3aa: CASSFDLGTEAFF; CDR3nt: TGTGCCAGCAGCTTCGATCTTGGCACTGAAGCTTTCTTT
abundance: NA; d_gene: TRBD2; v_gene: TRBV5-1; j_gene: TRBJ2-5; CDR3aa: CASSLGGGALVETQYF; CDR3nt: TGCGCCAGCAGCCTCGGCGGGGGGGCCCTCGTGGAGACCCAGTACTTC
abundance: NA; d_gene: NA; v_gene: TRBV5-6; j_gene: TRBJ2-2; CDR3aa: CASSPGRNTGELFF; CDR3nt: TGTGCCAGCAGTCCGGGACGCAACACCGGGGAGCTGTTTTTT
abundance: NA; d_gene: TRBD1; v_gene: TRBV12-5; j_gene: TRBJ1-3; CDR3aa: CASQGETGNTIYF; CDR3nt: TGTGCTAGTCAGGGGGAGACTGGAAACACCATATATTTT
abundance: NA; d_gene: NA; v_gene: TRBV5-1; j_gene: TRBJ1-5; CDR3aa: CASSQMAVRRHF; CDR3nt: TGCGCCAGCAGCCAAATGGCGGTGCGTCGGCATTTT
abundance: NA; d_gene: TRBD2; v_gene: TRBV9; j_gene: TRBJ2-3; CDR3aa: CASSGLAGGTQTSTDTQYF; CDR3nt: TGTGCCAGCAGCGGACTAGCGGGGGGGACCCAGACTAGCACAGATACGCAGTATTTT
abundance: NA; d_gene: TRBD1; v_gene: TRBV6-5; j_gene: TRBJ1-2; CDR3aa: CASSNRDRRFYGYTF; CDR3nt: TGTGCCAGCAGTAACCGGGACAGGCGCTTCTATGGCTACACCTTC
abundance: once; d_gene: NA; v_gene: TRBV30; j_gene: TRBJ2-2; CDR3aa: CAWSVSRGAGELFF; CDR3nt: TGTGCCTGGAGTGTAAGCAGGGGAGCCGGGGAGCTGTTTTTT
abundance: NA; d_gene: NA; v_gene: TRBV4-1; j_gene: TRBJ2-7; CDR3aa: CASSQGQTYEQYF; CDR3nt: TGCGCCAGCAGCCAAGGACAGACCTACGAGCAGTACTTC
abundance: few; d_gene: NA; v_gene: TRBV29-1; j_gene: TRBJ2-3; CDR3aa: CSAYGGSTDTQYF; CDR3nt: TGCAGCGCGTACGGGGGCAGCACAGATACGCAGTATTTT
abundance: NA; d_gene: TRBD2; v_gene: TRBV7-9; j_gene: TRBJ2-7; CDR3aa: CASSSTSGKSYEQYF; CDR3nt: TGTGCCAGCAGTTCGACTAGCGGGAAGTCCTACGAGCAGTACTTC
abundance: few; d_gene: NA; v_gene: TRBV4-2; j_gene: TRBJ2-4; CDR3aa: CASSQEGGGNIQYF; CDR3nt: TGTGCCAGCAGCCAAGAAGGAGGGGGGAACATTCAGTACTTC
abundance: few; d_gene: NA; v_gene: TRBV6-1; j_gene: TRBJ2-1; CDR3aa: CASTRWGDSYNEQFF; CDR3nt: TGTGCCAGCACCAGATGGGGGGACTCCTACAATGAGCAGTTCTTC
abundance: NA; d_gene: NA; v_gene: TRBV9; j_gene: TRBJ2-3; CDR3aa: CASSVGDLSTDTQYF; CDR3nt: TGTGCCAGCAGCGTAGGGGACCTAAGCACAGATACGCAGTATTTT
abundance: NA; d_gene: TRBD1; v_gene: TRBV7-9; j_gene: TRBJ2-3; CDR3aa: CASSLGGGGTDTQYF; CDR3nt: TGTGCCAGCAGCTTAGGAGGGGGCGGCACAGATACGCAGTATTTT
abundance: NA; d_gene: TRBD1; v_gene: TRBV2; j_gene: TRBJ2-7; CDR3aa: CASIPGQGYEQYF; CDR3nt: TGTGCCAGCATTCCGGGACAGGGTTACGAGCAGTACTTC
abundance: NA; d_gene: NA; v_gene: TRBV9; j_gene: TRBJ2-1; CDR3aa: CASSATAYNEQFF; CDR3nt: TGTGCCAGCAGCGCGACAGCCTACAATGAGCAGTTCTTC
abundance: NA; d_gene: NA; v_gene: TRBV4-1; j_gene: TRBJ2-7; CDR3aa: CASSPLGGNSYEQYF; CDR3nt: TGCGCCAGCAGCCCACTCGGGGGAAACTCCTACGAGCAGTACTTC